This T cell receptor beta chain was obtained from a study of cytomegalovirus exposure and HLA in healthy donors. On the study more broadly: In an earlier analysis, approximately 120 million unique TCR beta sequences were found from some 180 million T cells. Study results and limitations: In a later analysis, HLA-associated TCR beta chains were more clonally expanded than equally common others.

The PCR contained 60 Vbeta and 13 Jbeta primers. Clones were read by immunoSEQ multiplex PCR, and TCRdb kept only the in-frame ones, dropping some. The data contain under 150,000 clones, nearly 80% of them seen just once; the ten biggest clones take up about 3%. The count of this clone is one. Its matching antigen is unknown. Looked up from germline, CDR1 is GTSNPN and CDR2 is SVGIG (reference sequence). V was clipped by 3 bases and J by 2 bases, with 15 bases between them. This CDR3 comprises 15 residues. J is TRBJ2-3 and V is TRBV30; weak D call: TRBD2 (6 bases). The receptor was derived from a man in his forties in good health and CMV-seropositive. Sequencing was carried out using PBMCs. The chain's CDR3 is CAWRVGGGLTDTQYF. CDR3 DNA: TGTGCCTGGAGGGTTGGGGGAGGACTCACAGATACGCAGTATTTT.